This is a list of T cell receptor beta chains from one sample in a study of T-cell reconstitution after alpha-beta-depleted transplantation in children. One entry per CDR3 protein results from TCRdb running MiXCR on the PCR reads. Of approximately 240,000 distinct CDR3 sequences listed, around 8.9% are singletons. The starting material was PBMCs from the stem cell graft donor, obtained from the stem cell graft. These receptors all stem from a human donor who donated a stem cell graft to a child with SCID. Each CDR3 is given with its conserved first and last residue. Fields, in order: clone size, J gene, D gene, V gene, CDR3 DNA, CDR3 protein. A D gene is named only where the DNA matches it firmly. A row's size may be missing; if present it is once, few, many or a size class.

clone size: many
J gene: TRBJ2-7
D gene: .
V gene: TRBV2
CDR3 DNA: TGTGCCAGCAGCCACCTGACAGGCGAGGGCTACGAGCAGTACTTC
CDR3 protein: CASSHLTGEGYEQYF

clone size: many
J gene: TRBJ1-5
D gene: .
V gene: TRBV19
CDR3 DNA: TGTGCCAGTAGTGACCGTGGCAGGGGAAATGATCAGCCCCAGCATTTT
CDR3 protein: CASSDRGRGNDQPQHF

clone size: many
J gene: TRBJ1-5
D gene: .
V gene: TRBV28
CDR3 DNA: TGTGCCAGCACCACACTTGCGGGCAGGAGTTTTAGCAATCAGCCCCAGCATTTT
CDR3 protein: CASTTLAGRSFSNQPQHF

clone size: many
J gene: TRBJ1-1
D gene: .
V gene: TRBV5-6
CDR3 DNA: TGTGCCAGCAGCTTGGATGGCAGGGCCCACACTGAAGCTTTCTTT
CDR3 protein: CASSLDGRAHTEAFF

clone size: many
J gene: TRBJ2-3
D gene: .
V gene: TRBV5-1
CDR3 DNA: TGCGCCAGCATCCGGGGCTCCTTAAACACAGATACGCAGTATTTT
CDR3 protein: CASIRGSLNTDTQYF

clone size: many
J gene: TRBJ2-2
D gene: .
V gene: TRBV12-3/TRBV12-4
CDR3 DNA: TGTGCCAGCAAATGGGGGGGGGCCGGCACCGGGGAGCTGTTTTTT
CDR3 protein: CASKWGGAGTGELFF

clone size: many
J gene: TRBJ1-1
D gene: .
V gene: TRBV7-2
CDR3 DNA: TGTGCCAGCAGCTTAGATTATCTCAGCGGAGGAGCTTTCTTT
CDR3 protein: CASSLDYLSGGAFF

clone size: many
J gene: TRBJ2-3
D gene: TRBD2
V gene: TRBV9
CDR3 DNA: TGTGCCAGCAGCGTACTTAGCGGGGGGGCGACAGATACGCAGTATTTT
CDR3 protein: CASSVLSGGATDTQYF

clone size: many
J gene: TRBJ2-5
D gene: TRBD2
V gene: TRBV4-1
CDR3 DNA: TGCGCCAGCAGCCAACTAGCGGGGGGAGAGACCCAGTACTTC
CDR3 protein: CASSQLAGGETQYF

clone size: many
J gene: TRBJ2-7
D gene: .
V gene: TRBV5-6
CDR3 DNA: TGTGCCAGCACGGGGGACACGAGCAACTACGAGCAGTACTTC
CDR3 protein: CASTGDTSNYEQYF

clone size: many
J gene: TRBJ1-1
D gene: TRBD1
V gene: TRBV5-1
CDR3 DNA: TGCGCCAGCAGCTTGGATTTCGGGCAGGGGGGGACTGAAGCTTTCTTT
CDR3 protein: CASSLDFGQGGTEAFF

clone size: .
J gene: TRBJ2-7
D gene: .
V gene: TRBV2
CDR3 DNA: TGTGCCAGCAGGTTTGTTCAGGGGATCTCCTACGAGCAGTACTTC
CDR3 protein: CASRFVQGISYEQYF

clone size: many
J gene: TRBJ1-6
D gene: .
V gene: TRBV25-1
CDR3 DNA: TGTGCCAGCAGTGAATCCAGCTGGAATTCACCCCTCCACTTT
CDR3 protein: CASSESSWNSPLHF

clone size: many
J gene: TRBJ2-5
D gene: TRBD1
V gene: TRBV28
CDR3 DNA: TGTGCCAGCAGTTCGGACAGGGTCGTGGGAGAGACCCAGTACTTC
CDR3 protein: CASSSDRVVGETQYF

clone size: .
J gene: TRBJ2-1
D gene: .
V gene: TRBV5-5
CDR3 DNA: TGTGCCAGCAGCTTGGTAGGGACATACAATGAGCAGTTCTTC
CDR3 protein: CASSLVGTYNEQFF

clone size: few
J gene: TRBJ2-7
D gene: .
V gene: TRBV27
CDR3 DNA: TGTGCCAGCAGCCTGTTGGGGGCAACCTACGAGCAGTACTTC
CDR3 protein: CASSLLGATYEQYF

clone size: once
J gene: TRBJ2-3
D gene: .
V gene: TRBV20-1
CDR3 DNA: TGCAGTGCCAGGCTCCCGGGACCGGGCGTCGCAGATACGCAGTATTTT
CDR3 protein: CSARLPGPGVADTQYF

clone size: many
J gene: TRBJ1-1
D gene: .
V gene: TRBV5-1
CDR3 DNA: TGCGCCAGCAGCTTGGCCCCTGTGAACACTGAAGCTTTCTTT
CDR3 protein: CASSLAPVNTEAFF

clone size: many
J gene: TRBJ1-3
D gene: .
V gene: TRBV7-8
CDR3 DNA: TGTGCCAGCAGCCAAAAGAGAAACACCATATATTTT
CDR3 protein: CASSQKRNTIYF

clone size: many
J gene: TRBJ2-7
D gene: .
V gene: TRBV27
CDR3 DNA: TGTGCCAGCAGCTTGGACCCCTCCTACGAGCAGTACTTC
CDR3 protein: CASSLDPSYEQYF

clone size: few
J gene: TRBJ1-2
D gene: .
V gene: TRBV5-1
CDR3 DNA: TGCGCCAGCAGCTTGGAAGGCTTTGGGGGCTTGGCCGGCTACACCTTC
CDR3 protein: CASSLEGFGGLAGYTF

clone size: .
J gene: TRBJ1-2
D gene: .
V gene: TRBV20-1
CDR3 DNA: TGCAGTGCTAGGGGGACGGACTATGGCTACACCTTC
CDR3 protein: CSARGTDYGYTF

clone size: few
J gene: TRBJ1-5
D gene: TRBD1
V gene: TRBV5-6
CDR3 DNA: TGTGCCAGCAGCTTGTATGGTGGCCAGGGGGCTCATCAGCCCCAGCATTTT
CDR3 protein: CASSLYGGQGAHQPQHF

clone size: many
J gene: TRBJ2-3
D gene: TRBD2
V gene: TRBV12-3/TRBV12-4
CDR3 DNA: TGTGCCAGCAGTTCGGGACTAGCGGGGGACCTTCCTACGCAGTATTTT
CDR3 protein: CASSSGLAGDLPTQYF

clone size: many
J gene: TRBJ2-1
D gene: .
V gene: TRBV12-3/TRBV12-4
CDR3 DNA: TGTGCCAGCGAGCTATACAATGAGCAGTTCTTC
CDR3 protein: CASELYNEQFF

clone size: many
J gene: TRBJ1-5
D gene: .
V gene: TRBV19
CDR3 DNA: TGTGCCAGTAGTATTGGGGGGAATCAGCCCCAGCATTTT
CDR3 protein: CASSIGGNQPQHF

clone size: .
J gene: TRBJ1-2
D gene: .
V gene: TRBV10-2
CDR3 DNA: TGCGCCAGCAGTGAGCCTCAGGGAATTGGGACCTTC
CDR3 protein: CASSEPQGIGTF

clone size: .
J gene: TRBJ2-5
D gene: .
V gene: TRBV25-1
CDR3 DNA: TGTGCCAGCACTCCTGGGGCAGGGAGGGAGACCCAGTACTTC
CDR3 protein: CASTPGAGRETQYF

clone size: many
J gene: TRBJ2-1
D gene: .
V gene: TRBV4-1
CDR3 DNA: TGCGCCAGCAGCCAAACCGGGGAGCAGTTCTTC
CDR3 protein: CASSQTGEQFF

clone size: .
J gene: TRBJ2-1
D gene: TRBD1
V gene: TRBV20-1
CDR3 DNA: TGCAGTGCTAGAGATCTTGCCCGGGACAGAGACAATGAGCAGTTCTTC
CDR3 protein: CSARDLARDRDNEQFF

clone size: many
J gene: TRBJ2-5
D gene: TRBD1
V gene: TRBV11-2
CDR3 DNA: TGTGCCAGCGGCGGACAGGGCCGGGAGACCCAGTACTTC
CDR3 protein: CASGGQGRETQYF

clone size: .
J gene: TRBJ2-3
D gene: .
V gene: TRBV7-8
CDR3 DNA: TGTGCCAGCAGCGACCCGCGGTCCCGGTCCCGCACAGATACGCAGTATTTT
CDR3 protein: CASSDPRSRSRTDTQYF

clone size: .
J gene: TRBJ2-3
D gene: .
V gene: TRBV5-1
CDR3 DNA: TGCGCCAGCAGCCTAGGGGACCCGGACACAGATACGCAGTATTTT
CDR3 protein: CASSLGDPDTDTQYF

clone size: .
J gene: TRBJ1-3
D gene: .
V gene: TRBV6-2/TRBV6-3
CDR3 DNA: TGTGCCAGCAGTACCCTGACGGAACTCCCTGGAAACACCACATATTTT
CDR3 protein: CASSTLTELPGNTTYF

clone size: few
J gene: TRBJ2-5
D gene: .
V gene: TRBV3-1
CDR3 DNA: TGTGCCACCTCCCCCCCCCGCGGGGAGCACAGACAAGAGACCCAGTACTTC
CDR3 protein: CATSPPRGEHRQETQYF

clone size: many
J gene: TRBJ2-7
D gene: TRBD1
V gene: TRBV7-8
CDR3 DNA: TGTGCCAGCAGCTTCTCGGGACAGGGGGCAACCTACGAGCAGTACTTC
CDR3 protein: CASSFSGQGATYEQYF

clone size: many
J gene: TRBJ2-2
D gene: TRBD1
V gene: TRBV5-6
CDR3 DNA: TGTGCCAGCAGCTTGGGACGACAGGGTTACACCGGGGAGCTGTTTTTT
CDR3 protein: CASSLGRQGYTGELFF

clone size: .
J gene: TRBJ2-3
D gene: .
V gene: TRBV10-3
CDR3 DNA: TGTGCCATCAGTGAGATGGGGGGCCCGGGCCCAGATACGCAGTATTTT
CDR3 protein: CAISEMGGPGPDTQYF

clone size: many
J gene: TRBJ2-1
D gene: TRBD2
V gene: TRBV24-1
CDR3 DNA: TGTGCCACCAGTGAGTCTAGCGGGGGGCCAAAGAGATACAATGAGCAGTTCTTC
CDR3 protein: CATSESSGGPKRYNEQFF

clone size: many
J gene: TRBJ2-3
D gene: TRBD2
V gene: TRBV2
CDR3 DNA: TGTGCCATTCAGCGGGGGGTCCTTCCCACAGATACGCAGTATTTT
CDR3 protein: CAIQRGVLPTDTQYF

clone size: many
J gene: TRBJ2-3
D gene: .
V gene: TRBV12-5
CDR3 DNA: TGTGCTAGTGGGTTGGCTCTAAAGGACAGTACCACAGATACGCAGTATTTT
CDR3 protein: CASGLALKDSTTDTQYF

clone size: many
J gene: TRBJ1-2
D gene: TRBD1
V gene: TRBV20-1
CDR3 DNA: TGCAGTGCTAGAGATCCCCCCGGGACAGGGCGGGGGATATATGGCTACACCTTC
CDR3 protein: CSARDPPGTGRGIYGYTF

clone size: many
J gene: TRBJ2-7
D gene: .
V gene: TRBV19
CDR3 DNA: TGTGCCAGTAGTATAACCGGCTCCACATACGAGCAGTACTTC
CDR3 protein: CASSITGSTYEQYF